This T cell receptor (beta chain) was identified during a study of OX40 agonist ivuxolimab in advanced cancers. General notes on the study: Ivuxolimab was an agonistic, fully human IgG2 monoclonal antibody directed against OX40 (CD134), a costimulatory receptor. Intravenous ivuxolimab was administered to patients every 2 weeks at six dose levels: 0.01, 0.1, 0.3, 1.5, 3 and 10 mg/kg. Of the 50 to 55 dose-escalation patients, hepatocellular carcinoma was present in about 20, melanoma in around 15, renal cell carcinoma in 9 and head and neck cancer in 9. In the dose-escalation cohort, roughly 80% of patients were male, and the mean age was approximately 60 years, with a range of about 20 to 79. Prior anti-PD-1, anti-PD-L1 or anti-CTLA-4 therapy was permitted, and approximately 42% of dose-escalation patients had received checkpoint inhibitors. Three dose-escalation patients achieved partial responses, one with hepatocellular carcinoma and two with cutaneous melanoma. The purpose of peripheral TCRbeta sequencing was to test whether ivuxolimab changed TCR sequence diversity and led to clonal T-cell expansion. The monotherapy dose-escalation portion (N of about 49 patients) of the phase I ivuxolimab trial is reported in the paper. Here is what the overall study found, with its caveats: In partial responders in the 0.1-3.0 mg/kg groups, normalized peripheral clonal expansion was found to be among the lowest, especially among CD8+ T cells. The antigen specificity of the peripheral T cells that underwent clonal expansion was not determined. Low levels of normalized T-cell clonal expansion were also seen in some patients who did not respond. After ivuxolimab, CD8+ T cells had more expanded clones than CD4+ T cells on average. At doses from 0.1 to 3.0 mg/kg, clonal expansion was seen in both CD4+ and CD8+ blood T cells between baseline and week 6.

Genomic DNA was isolated from the sorted cells so that the TCRbeta CDR3 region could be sequenced. TCRbeta CDR3 regions were sequenced using the immunoSEQ Assay. Here the immuneACCESS table is served through TCRdb, limited to in-frame sequences with V and J called. Missing clones are a known gap in these copies; in checked studies unresolved V genes cover under half, and the rest lacks a known reason. The sample table contains around 90,000 clones; only one count was recorded for 80% to 90% of them. Approximately 4% of the sample lies in the top ten. Patients with a history of autoimmune disease or receiving systemic immunosuppression were excluded from the trial. Peripheral blood for TCR sequencing was collected from all dose cohorts at baseline, on cycle 4 day 1, and on cycle 7 day 1. The samples were taken from a phase I, first-in-human, multicenter, open-label dose-escalation trial of ivuxolimab. Adults with locally advanced or metastatic head and neck squamous cell, hepatocellular, melanoma or renal cell carcinoma were enrolled in the trial. Before TCR sequencing, CD4+ and CD8+ T cells were separately sorted from peripheral blood.

V lost 3 bases and J lost 6 bases; the stretch between them is 17 bases long. Looking up the germline V gene (reference sequence) yields CDR1 GTSNPN and CDR2 SVGIG. Reading from cysteine to phenylalanine, the CDR3 counts 15 amino acids. Only the CDR3 portion is preserved as DNA: 45 bases, with reading frame beginning at the first base. On this clone: Its specific antigen is unknown. Base qualities are not at hand, and no much larger clone is one base apart.

This clonotype was sampled from an adult with an advanced solid tumor such as melanoma, head and neck, liver or kidney cancer. In this chain, TRBV30 is recombined with TRBJ2-2; 5 matching bases give a weak D call of TRBD1. Sequenced here: CD4+ or CD8+ T cells sorted from blood, sampled in a trial of the OX40 agonist ivuxolimab. The CDR3 amino acid sequence is: CAWRIVQGRAGELFF. Here is the DNA: TGTGCCTGGAGGATCGTCCAGGGAAGGGCCGGGGAGCTGTTTTTT.